This TCR beta chain was captured by sequencing in a study of beta chain features in type 1 diabetes. Worth noting for this clone: Its antigen is unknown.

Germline trimming cut 3 bases from V and 8 bases from J; bases unmatched to any gene: 10. CDR3 length: 15 residues. Germline CDR1 is WNHNN and CDR2 is SYGVQD (reference sequence). Findings of the study overall: The study found moderately but significantly shorter TCRB CDR3s in all four CD4+ subsets of Type 1 diabetes patients.

The investigators reverse transcribed all of the isolated RNA, so they sequenced expressed TCRB transcripts. The protocol was immunoSEQ multiplex PCR, while the TCRdb copy is restricted to in-frame clones and leaves out a portion. Among 250,000 to 300,000 clones listed, about 24% were seen once. The V call is TRBV10-1, the J call TRBJ2-3; 8 bases agree with TRBD2. Sample: naive CD4+ T cells from blood. This TCR was sampled from a woman aged 25 to 45 with type 1 diabetes. The CDR3 region has the DNA TGCGCCAGCAGTGACACAGCGGGAGTCACCTTTACGCAGTATTTT. It specifies CASSDTAGVTFTQYF.